The 5 T cell receptor beta chains given below trace back to one sample, sequenced in a study of vaccination and CD4 T cells after COVID-19. Treatment: approximately nine-day PBMC culture with coronavirus spike peptide pools or control peptides (ViraFEST assay). Cultured CD4+ T-cell DNA underwent Oncomine TCR Beta short-read sequencing. TCRdb re-analysed the PCR reads in MiXCR, keeping a single row per CDR3 protein. The repertoire holds around 11,000 distinct CDR3 sequences, with around 26% as singletons. Their antigens remain unidentified. The sequenced material came from cultured CD4+ T cells from blood. Receptors were obtained from a human donor with COVID-19.

V usage is TRBV5-6 and J usage is TRBJ2-5; a possible D gene is TRBD1 (6 bases). The CDR3 spans 15 residues. Trimming shortened V by 4 bases and J by 0 bases, and 13 bases separated the two germline ends. Germline assignment: CDR1 SGHDT and CDR2 YYEEEE. The CDR3 loop is CASSARGPNQETQYF. CDR3 coding DNA: TGTGCCAGCAGCGCCAGGGGACCCAACCAAGAGACCCAGTACTTC.

This clonotype was observed a handful of times. This chain uses TRBV30 with TRBJ1-1, with 8 bases lining up with TRBD1. CDR1 is GTSNPN and CDR2 is SVGIG in the germline V gene (reference sequence). The CDR3 sequence is 13 residues long. Trimming cost V 8 bases and J 4 bases; bases outside gene matches: 9. The CDR3 spells CAASGQGGTEAFF. In DNA form, the CDR3 reads TGTGCCGCTTCTGGACAGGGAGGCACTGAAGCTTTCTTT.

This chain uses TRBV2 with TRBJ2-6; the D is unclear. Trimming cost V 0 bases and J 0 bases, with 9 bases left between them. The germline gives CDR1 SNHLY, CDR2 FYNNEI. The CDR3 spans 17 residues. The CDR3 loop reads CASSEAGRVSGANVLTF. The CDR3 nucleotides are TGTGCCAGCAGTGAAGCGGGTCGCGTCTCTGGGGCCAACGTCCTGACTTTC.

This clonotype was counted a few times. The chain has TRBV6-2 or TRBV6-3 and TRBJ2-5; D might be TRBD1 or TRBD2, each matching 5 bases. This CDR3 region has 15 residues. V lost 7 bases and J lost 2, with 17 bases in between. Germline assignment: CDR1 MNHEY and CDR2 SVGEGT. The CDR3 DNA reads as TGTGCCAGCACCAAGCCGGGACGATCACAAGAGACCCAGTACTTC. This sequence encodes CASTKPGRSQETQYF.

The chain recombines TRBV2 with TRBJ2-2; 10 bases fit TRBD1. V lost 6 bases, J lost 5 bases, and 6 bases stayed unmatched. The CDR3 runs to 15 residues. Germline loops: CDR1 SNHLY, CDR2 FYNNEI. The CDR3 region is CASRLRTGGTGELFF. CDR3 coding DNA: TGTGCCAGCAGACTTCGGACAGGGGGAACCGGGGAGCTGTTTTTT.